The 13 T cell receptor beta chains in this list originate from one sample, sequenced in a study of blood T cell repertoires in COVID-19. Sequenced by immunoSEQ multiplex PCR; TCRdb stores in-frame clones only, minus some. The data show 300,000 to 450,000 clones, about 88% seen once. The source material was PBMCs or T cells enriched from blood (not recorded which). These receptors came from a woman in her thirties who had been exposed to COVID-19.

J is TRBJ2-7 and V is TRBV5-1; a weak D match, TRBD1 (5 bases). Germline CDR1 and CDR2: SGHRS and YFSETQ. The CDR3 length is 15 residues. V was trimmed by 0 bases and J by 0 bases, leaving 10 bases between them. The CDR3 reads CASSLERGSSYEQYF. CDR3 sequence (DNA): TGCGCCAGCAGCTTGGAAAGGGGCAGCTCCTACGAGCAGTACTTC.

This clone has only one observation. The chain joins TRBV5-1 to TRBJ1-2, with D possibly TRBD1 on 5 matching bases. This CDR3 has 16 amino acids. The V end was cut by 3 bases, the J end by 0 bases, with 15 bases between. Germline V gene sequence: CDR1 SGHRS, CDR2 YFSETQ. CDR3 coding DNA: TGCGCCAGCAGCTCCGGACTAGACAGCGCTAACTATGGCTACACCTTC. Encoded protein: CASSSGLDSANYGYTF.

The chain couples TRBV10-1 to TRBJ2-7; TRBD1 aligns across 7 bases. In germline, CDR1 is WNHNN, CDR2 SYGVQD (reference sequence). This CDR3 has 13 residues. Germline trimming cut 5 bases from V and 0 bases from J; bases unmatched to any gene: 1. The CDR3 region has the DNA TGCGCCAGCAGTCGGGACAGCTCCTACGAGCAGTACTTC. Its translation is CASSRDSSYEQYF.

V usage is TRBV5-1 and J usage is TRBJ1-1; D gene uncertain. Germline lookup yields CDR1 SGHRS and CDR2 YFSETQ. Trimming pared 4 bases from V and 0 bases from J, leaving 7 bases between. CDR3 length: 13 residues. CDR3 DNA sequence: TGCGCCAGCAGCAGATCAGTGAACACTGAAGCTTTCTTT. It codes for CASSRSVNTEAFF.

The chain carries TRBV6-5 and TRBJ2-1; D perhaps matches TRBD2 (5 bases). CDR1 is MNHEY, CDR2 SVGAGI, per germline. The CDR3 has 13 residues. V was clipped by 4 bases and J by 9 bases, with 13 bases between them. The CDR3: CASSWSSMGEQFF. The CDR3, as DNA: TGTGCCAGCAGTTGGTCTAGCATGGGTGAGCAGTTCTTC.

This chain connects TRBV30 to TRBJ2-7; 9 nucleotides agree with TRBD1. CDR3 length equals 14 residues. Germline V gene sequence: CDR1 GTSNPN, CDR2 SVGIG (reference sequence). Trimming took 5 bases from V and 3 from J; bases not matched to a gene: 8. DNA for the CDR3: TGTGCCTGGGCAACGGGGACAGGGAACTACGAGCAGTACTTC. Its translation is CAWATGTGNYEQYF.

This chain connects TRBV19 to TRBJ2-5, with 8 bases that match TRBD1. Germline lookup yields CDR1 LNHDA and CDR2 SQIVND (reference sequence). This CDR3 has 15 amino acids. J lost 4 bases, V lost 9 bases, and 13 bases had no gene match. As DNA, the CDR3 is TGTGCCAGCAAAAAACAGGGGGTGGGGGTAGAGACCCAGTACTTC. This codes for CASKKQGVGVETQYF. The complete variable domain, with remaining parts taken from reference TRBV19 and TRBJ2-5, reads DGGITQSPKYLFRKEGQNVTLSCEQNLNHDAMYWYRQDPGQGLRLIYYSQIVNDFQKGDIAEGYSVSREKKESFPLTVTSAQKNPTAFYLCASKKQGVGVETQYFGPGTRLLVL.

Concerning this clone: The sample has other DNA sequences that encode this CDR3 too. CDR3 protein: CASSLGGPPYEQYF. DNA of the CDR3: TGTGCCAGCAGTTTAGGGGGCCCTCCCTACGAGCAGTACTTC. The chain uses TRBV28 and TRBJ2-7; D might be TRBD1 (6 bases). Germline lookup yields CDR1 MDHEN and CDR2 SYDVKM. With 2 bases removed from V and 2 bases from J, the gap between germline ends came to 10 bases. The CDR3 sequence is 14 residues long.

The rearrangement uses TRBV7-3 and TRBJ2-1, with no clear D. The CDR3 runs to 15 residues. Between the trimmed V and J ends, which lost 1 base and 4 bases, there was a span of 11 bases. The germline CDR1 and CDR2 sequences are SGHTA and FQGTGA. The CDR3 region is CASSLIGGEYNEQFF. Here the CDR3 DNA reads TGTGCCAGCAGCTTAATAGGTGGAGAATACAATGAGCAGTTCTTC.

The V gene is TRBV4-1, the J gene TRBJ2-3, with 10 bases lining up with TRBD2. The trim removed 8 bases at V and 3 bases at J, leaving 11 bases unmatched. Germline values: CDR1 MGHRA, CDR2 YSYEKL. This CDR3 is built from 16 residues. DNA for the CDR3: TGCGCCAGCGGGGAGCGGGAGGGCCGGAGAACAGATACGCAGTATTTT. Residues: CASGEREGRRTDTQYF.

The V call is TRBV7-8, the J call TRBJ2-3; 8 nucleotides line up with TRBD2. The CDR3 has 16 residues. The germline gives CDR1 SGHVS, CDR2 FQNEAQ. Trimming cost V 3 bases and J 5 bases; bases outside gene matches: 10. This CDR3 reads CASSFSPSGSVDTQYF. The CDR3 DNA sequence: TGTGCCAGCAGCTTTAGCCCCAGCGGGAGCGTAGATACGCAGTATTTT.

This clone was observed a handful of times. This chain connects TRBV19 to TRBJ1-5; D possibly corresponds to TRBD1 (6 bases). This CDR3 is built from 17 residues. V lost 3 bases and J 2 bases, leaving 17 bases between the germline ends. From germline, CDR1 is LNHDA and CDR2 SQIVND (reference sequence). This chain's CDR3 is CASSIARGEFGNQPQHF. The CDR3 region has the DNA TGTGCCAGTAGTATTGCCAGGGGCGAGTTTGGCAATCAGCCCCAGCATTTT.

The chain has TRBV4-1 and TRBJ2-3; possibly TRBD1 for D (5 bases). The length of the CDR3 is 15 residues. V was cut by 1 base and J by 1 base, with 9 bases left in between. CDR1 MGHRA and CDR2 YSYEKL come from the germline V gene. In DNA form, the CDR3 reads TGCGCCAGCAGCCAAGGGGGCTGGGGCACAGATACGCAGTATTTT. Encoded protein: CASSQGGWGTDTQYF.